The 6 T cell receptor beta chains below all came from one sample that was sequenced in a study of blood T cell repertoires in COVID-19. Produced via immunoSEQ multiplex PCR; TCRdb's table is partial and in-frame only. The data show over 200,000 clones, around 89% seen once. The sample consisted of PBMCs or T cells enriched from blood (not recorded which). These receptors originate from a middle-aged man who had recovered from COVID-19.

The V gene is TRBV7-2, the J gene TRBJ2-5; maybe TRBD1 (5 bases). The CDR3 is made up of 14 amino acids. Trimming stripped 5 bases from V and 2 bases from J, with 12 bases between. Germline CDR1 and CDR2: SGHTA and FQGNSA. CDR3 in amino acids: CASSPTRVQETQYF. CDR3 nucleotide sequence: TGTGCCAGCAGCCCAACCAGGGTTCAAGAGACCCAGTACTTC.

The chain has TRBV27 and TRBJ1-4, with 8 bases identical to TRBD1. Trimming took 5 bases from V and 7 from J; bases not matched to a gene: 9. This CDR3 is built from 15 residues. The V gene's germline CDR1 is MNHEY and CDR2 SMNVEV (reference sequence). CDR3 in amino acids: CASSKTGGLSEKLFF. In DNA form, the CDR3 reads TGTGCCAGCAGTAAAACAGGGGGTCTCAGTGAAAAACTGTTTTTT.

The chain employs TRBV7-9 and TRBJ1-6; D may be TRBD1 (6 bases). CDR3 length equals 16 residues. Trimming pared 8 bases from V and 0 bases from J, leaving 14 bases between. Germline CDR1 reads SEHNR; CDR2 reads FQNEAQ (reference sequence). CDR3 sequence: CASELKGGSYNSPLHF. CDR3 DNA sequence: TGTGCCAGCGAGCTAAAAGGGGGCTCCTATAATTCACCCCTCCACTTT.

The chain carries TRBV10-3 and TRBJ2-7; 10 bases align to TRBD1. Germline V gene data show CDR1 as ENHRY and CDR2 as SYGVKD. This CDR3 has 15 amino acids. V trimming: 6 bases; J trimming: 5 bases; junction bases outside the gene matches: 10. As DNA, the CDR3 is TGTGCCATCAGCCTACCGGGACAGGGGCCTCACGAGCAGTACTTC. This gives the protein CAISLPGQGPHEQYF.

The chain uses TRBV19 and TRBJ1-1; D may be TRBD1 (5 bases). The CDR3 is made up of 10 amino acids. The ends were cut back, 10 bases at V and 8 bases at J, with 11 bases in the middle. CDR1 is LNHDA, CDR2 SQIVND, per germline (reference sequence). The CDR3 protein is CAIGTVEAFF. CDR3 coding DNA: TGTGCCATCGGGACTGTCGAAGCTTTCTTT. The complete variable domain, with remaining parts taken from reference TRBV19 and TRBJ1-1, reads DGGITQSPKYLFRKEGQNVTLSCEQNLNHDAMYWYRQDPGQGLRLIYYSQIVNDFQKGDIAEGYSVSREKKESFPLTVTSAQKNPTAFYLCAIGTVEAFFGQGTRLTVV.

V and J are TRBV5-8 and TRBJ1-5; unclear D gene. Trimming took off 2 bases at V and 5 bases at J, with 14 bases between the two ends. The CDR3 covers 15 residues. Germline values: CDR1 SGHTS, CDR2 YDEGEE. DNA of the CDR3: TGTGCCAGCAGCTTCTCGGGGTGGAACGATCAGCCCCAGCATTTT. Translating it yields CASSFSGWNDQPQHF.